Each of the 20 T cell receptor beta chains below was sequenced from the same sample in a study of T cell responses to AZD1222 COVID-19 vaccine. Sequencing used immunoSEQ multiplex PCR; TCRdb keeps in-frame clones, though not all of them. The data show some 120,000 clones, with under 90% seen just once and 4% to 4.5% held by the top ten. Sequencing used peripheral blood, obtained on day 0 of AZD1222 vaccination. The origin of the receptors is an adult in good health.

This chain uses TRBV7-9 with TRBJ2-3, with 11 bases identical to TRBD2. Germline V gene lookup returns CDR1 SEHNR and CDR2 FQNEAQ (reference sequence). The J segment lost 4 bases and the V segment lost 5 bases, leaving 5 bases of the junction unmatched. The CDR3 extends over 15 amino acids. For the CDR3, the DNA is TGTGCCAGCAGCGTACTAGCGGGAGTCGCAGATACGCAGTATTTT. Protein product: CASSVLAGVADTQYF.

The rearrangement joins TRBV7-9 to TRBJ1-1, with D possibly matching TRBD1 (6 bases). CDR3 length: 14 residues. The germline CDR1 and CDR2 sequences are SEHNR and FQNEAQ (reference sequence). Trimming took off 2 bases at V and 3 bases at J, with 10 bases between the two ends. The CDR3: CASSLRAGDTEAFF. In DNA form, the CDR3 reads TGTGCCAGCAGCTTAAGGGCAGGGGACACTGAAGCTTTCTTT.

The J gene is TRBJ1-2, the V gene TRBV14; TRBD1 might be the D (5 bases). The CDR3 totals 13 residues. Trimming pared 1 base from V and 4 bases from J, leaving 7 bases between. CDR1 SGHDN and CDR2 FVKESK come from the germline V gene. The CDR3 DNA sequence: TGTGCCAGCAGCCAAGTCCAGGGCTATGGCTACACCTTC. Amino acid sequence: CASSQVQGYGYTF.

V gene TRBV23-1 combines with J gene TRBJ2-2; D may be TRBD2 (5 bases). TRBV23-1 belongs to the ORF category, with a function that is uncertain. The CDR3 consists of 14 residues. V lost 10 bases, J lost 5 bases, and 17 bases lay in between. The CDR3: CATRGELWTGELFF. The CDR3 DNA is TGCGCCACCCGGGGAGAGTTATGGACCGGGGAGCTGTTTTTT.

This clone was counted only a few times. The chain couples TRBV6-2 or TRBV6-3 to TRBJ2-3; 7 nucleotides agree with TRBD1. CDR1 and CDR2 from the germline V gene are MNHEY and SVGEGT. V was clipped by 6 bases and J by 3 bases; unmatched bases: 9. This CDR3 has 15 amino acids. This CDR3 is CASSPTPDRTDTQYF. Written as DNA, the CDR3 is TGTGCCAGCAGCCCCACCCCGGACAGGACAGATACGCAGTATTTT.

The chain has TRBV5-4 and TRBJ2-1, with D perhaps matching TRBD1 (6 bases). This CDR3 comprises 14 residues. Germline assignment: CDR1 SGHNT and CDR2 YYREEE (reference sequence). V lost 4 bases and J lost 2, with 10 bases in between. As DNA, the CDR3 is TGTGCCAGCAGCCCTACAGGGACCTACAATGAGCAGTTCTTC. Protein product: CASSPTGTYNEQFF.

The chain links TRBV5-4 to TRBJ1-1; D not resolved. Germline-derived CDR1 and CDR2 are SGHNT and YYREEE (reference sequence). The CDR3 length is 14 residues. The germline V and J ends were trimmed by 0 bases and 0 bases, with 6 bases remaining between them. DNA for the CDR3: TGTGCCAGCAGCTTGGGGGTCATGAACACTGAAGCTTTCTTT. Translated, it gives CASSLGVMNTEAFF.

The chain uses TRBV6-5 and TRBJ2-7, with D hard to call. V was shortened by 5 bases and J by 1 base, with 9 bases between the two germline ends. Germline loops: CDR1 MNHEY, CDR2 SVGAGI. CDR3 length: 13 amino acids. CDR3 coding DNA: TGTGCCAGCAGTCCGGTGGAGTCCTACGAGCAGTACTTC. Translating it yields CASSPVESYEQYF.

J is TRBJ1-2 and V is TRBV6-4; 10 positions match TRBD1. Losses at the gene ends were 2 bases for V and 4 bases for J; bases not matched to a gene: 10. This CDR3 has 17 amino acids. The germline V gene encodes CDR1 MRHNA and CDR2 SNTAGT. This chain's CDR3 is CASSDTFRTGGGYGYTF. CDR3 nucleotide sequence: TGTGCCAGCAGTGACACATTCAGGACAGGGGGGGGCTATGGCTACACCTTC.

The chain couples TRBV7-7 to TRBJ2-7; perhaps D is TRBD1 or TRBD2 (6 bases each). There are 16 residues in the CDR3. V lost 4 bases and J 6 bases, leaving 22 bases between the germline ends. From germline, CDR1 is SSHAT and CDR2 FNYEAQ (reference sequence). The chain's CDR3 is CASSSTRGLLTCEQYF. The DNA for the CDR3 is TGTGCCAGCAGCTCCACCAGGGGACTCCTAACTTGCGAGCAGTACTTC.

The V call is TRBV18, the J call TRBJ2-3; TRBD1 matches 9 bases. This CDR3 spans 15 amino acids. After removal of 3 bases from V and 5 bases from J, the junction contained 6 bases not matched to a gene. CDR1 and CDR2 from the germline V gene are KGHSH and LQKENI. This CDR3 reads CASSPPGQGGDTQYF. For the CDR3, the DNA is TGTGCCAGCTCACCTCCGGGACAGGGCGGAGATACGCAGTATTTT.

The rearrangement joins TRBV27 to TRBJ2-3; a weak D match, TRBD2 (6 bases). Between the trimmed V and J ends, which lost 5 bases and 9 bases, there was a span of 12 bases. Germline CDR1 and CDR2: MNHEY and SMNVEV (reference sequence). The length of the CDR3 is 12 residues. For the CDR3, the DNA is TGTGCCAGCAGTCCGACGGGAGTCACGCAGTATTTT. Translating it yields CASSPTGVTQYF.

J is TRBJ1-5 and V is TRBV14; 7 bases align to TRBD1. Germline values: CDR1 SGHDN, CDR2 FVKESK. CDR3 length: 17 residues. Germline trimming cut 3 bases from V and 5 bases from J; bases unmatched to any gene: 13. The CDR3, as DNA: TGTGCCAGCAGCCAGCCTGGACAGGACTTAGGGGATCAGCCCCAGCATTTT. Translated: CASSQPGQDLGDQPQHF.

The chain joins TRBV7-9 to TRBJ2-1, with 10 bases lining up with TRBD2. V lost 6 bases to trimming and J lost 10 bases; unmatched junction nucleotides: 9. The CDR3 contains 14 residues. CDR1 and CDR2 from the germline V gene are SEHNR and FQNEAQ (reference sequence). The DNA of the CDR3 is TGTGCCAGCAGAGACCAGCTAGCGGGAGTCGAGCAGTTCTTC. Encoded protein: CASRDQLAGVEQFF.

The chain combines TRBV14 with TRBJ1-2, with TRBD1 as a possible D gene (6 bases). Trimming stripped 3 bases from V and 1 base from J, with 9 bases between. Germline CDR1 and CDR2: SGHDN and FVKESK. The CDR3 has 14 amino acids. Here the CDR3 reads CASSQWTDNYGYTF. The CDR3 nucleotides are TGTGCCAGCAGCCAGTGGACAGATAACTATGGCTACACCTTC.

V gene TRBV7-8 combines with J gene TRBJ1-6; weak D call: TRBD1 (5 bases). Looked up from germline, CDR1 is SGHVS and CDR2 is FQNEAQ. Trimming removed 2 bases at V and 10 bases at J, with 18 bases between. The CDR3 totals 16 residues. The CDR3 loop is CASSLRSGRAGSPLHF. CDR3 nucleotides: TGTGCCAGCAGCTTAAGATCGGGCAGGGCCGGGTCACCCCTCCACTTT.

This clone showed up just a few times. This chain links TRBV19 with TRBJ1-5; D gene unclear. The CDR3 contains 13 residues. Germline CDR1 LNHDA, CDR2 SQIVND (reference sequence). Trimming took off 5 bases at V and 3 bases at J, with 8 bases between the two ends. The CDR3 bases are TGTGCCAGTAGTGTAGGGCTCAATCAGCCCCAGCATTTT. It translates to CASSVGLNQPQHF.

The chain recombines TRBV19 with TRBJ2-3; D not certain. Germline CDR1 LNHDA, CDR2 SQIVND (reference sequence). Between the trimmed V and J ends, which lost 0 bases and 2 bases, there was a span of 6 bases. The CDR3 length is 14 residues. This CDR3 reads CASSIDAYTDTQYF. CDR3 nucleotides: TGTGCCAGTAGTATAGATGCATACACAGATACGCAGTATTTT.

This chain links TRBV28 with TRBJ2-3; D call uncertain. Germline-derived CDR1 and CDR2 are MDHEN and SYDVKM. V was pared by 4 bases and J by 9 bases, with 20 bases between. CDR3 length: 15 residues. The CDR3 DNA follows: TGTGCCAGCAGTTCGGGTATATTCGTCGTAGGGACGCAGTATTTT. Protein: CASSSGIFVVGTQYF.

This rearrangement joins TRBV19 to TRBJ1-1; 8 bases align to TRBD1. CDR1 is LNHDA and CDR2 is SQIVND in the germline V gene (reference sequence). The length of the CDR3 is 16 residues. Unmatched junction bases numbered 8, after V lost 5 bases and J lost 0 bases. This CDR3 reads CASSRAGQGMNTEAFF. In nucleotides, the CDR3 is TGTGCCAGTAGTCGAGCCGGACAGGGAATGAACACTGAAGCTTTCTTT.